Listed below are T cell receptor beta chains from one sample, sequenced in a study of vaccination effects on CD4 cells after COVID-19. These receptors have no identified antigens. Profiled with immunoSEQ multiplex PCR; TCRdb holds only in-frame clones, not every one. The sample lists around 68,000 clones; roughly 80% were seen once. Sequenced here: CD4+ T cells from PBMCs cultured with SARS-CoV-2 spike peptides, sampled before COVID-19 vaccination. The receptor source for this set is a human donor who received a COVID-19 vaccine. Both conserved end residues are part of each CDR3. D genes are given only for firm matches. Where a row states a size, it is once, few, many or the class of an expanded clone; other rows omit it.

V: TRBV10-3; J: TRBJ2-1; size: few; D: TRBD2; CDR3: CAISGLAGNNEQFF; DNA: TGTGCCATCTCTGGACTAGCGGGAAACAATGAGCAGTTCTTC
V: TRBV14; J: TRBJ1-3; size: few; D: TRBD1; CDR3: CASSGQGAFSGNTIYF; DNA: TGTGCCAGCAGCGGCCAGGGGGCCTTCTCTGGAAACACCATATATTTT
V: TRBV19; J: TRBJ1-2; size: few; D: NA; CDR3: CASSMIRKDYGYTF; DNA: TGTGCCAGTAGTATGATTCGGAAGGACTATGGCTACACCTTC
V: TRBV25-1; J: TRBJ2-3; size: NA; D: NA; CDR3: CASRQVGTDTQYF; DNA: TGTGCCAGCCGACAGGTTGGAACAGATACGCAGTATTTT
V: TRBV5-1; J: TRBJ2-5; size: once; D: NA; CDR3: CASSSGTPYQETQYF; DNA: TGCGCCAGCAGCTCCGGGACACCGTACCAAGAGACCCAGTACTTC
V: TRBV25-1; J: TRBJ1-2; size: NA; D: TRBD1; CDR3: CASSEWGQGNYGYTF; DNA: TGTGCCAGCAGTGAATGGGGACAGGGGAACTATGGCTACACCTTC
V: TRBV5-8; J: TRBJ2-1; size: NA; D: TRBD1; CDR3: CASRRDRAYNEQFF; DNA: TGTGCCAGCAGGAGGGACAGGGCCTACAATGAGCAGTTCTTC
V: TRBV18; J: TRBJ1-2; size: NA; D: NA; CDR3: CASSPGFGGSGYTF; DNA: TGTGCCAGCTCACCAGGGTTCGGGGGCAGTGGCTACACCTTC
V: TRBV12-3/TRBV12-4; J: TRBJ1-1; size: NA; D: NA; CDR3: CASTLRSSEAFF; DNA: TGTGCCAGCACCCTAAGAAGTTCTGAAGCTTTCTTT
V: TRBV18; J: TRBJ1-3; size: once; D: NA; CDR3: CASSPSTIYF; DNA: TGTGCCAGCTCACCGTCCACCATATATTTT
V: TRBV6-2/TRBV6-3; J: TRBJ1-1; size: once; D: NA; CDR3: CASSPSWGEGDTEAFF; DNA: TGTGCCAGCAGCCCTTCATGGGGGGAAGGGGACACTGAAGCTTTCTTT
V: TRBV12-3/TRBV12-4; J: TRBJ2-3; size: NA; D: TRBD2; CDR3: CASSQRLAPPGF; DNA: TGTGCCAGCAGTCAAAGACTAGCACCGCCGGGTTTT
V: TRBV4-2; J: TRBJ1-5; size: NA; D: NA; CDR3: CASSQGGGSNQPQHF; DNA: TGTGCCAGCAGCCAAGGGGGAGGTAGCAATCAGCCCCAGCATTTT
V: TRBV6-2/TRBV6-3; J: TRBJ1-6; size: NA; D: NA; CDR3: CASSYQGPDNSPLHF; DNA: TGTGCCAGCAGTTACCAGGGACCGGATAATTCACCCCTCCACTTT
V: TRBV20-1; J: TRBJ1-5; size: few; D: TRBD1; CDR3: CSASAVRGAQPQHF; DNA: TGCAGTGCTAGTGCGGTCAGGGGGGCTCAGCCCCAGCATTTT
V: TRBV30; J: TRBJ1-6; size: NA; D: TRBD1; CDR3: CAWSINPGTAYNSPLHF; DNA: TGTGCCTGGAGTATAAATCCCGGGACAGCGTATAATTCACCCCTCCACTTT
V: TRBV2; J: TRBJ1-1; size: NA; D: NA; CDR3: CASSAASRGRTEAFF; DNA: TGTGCCAGCAGTGCCGCGTCTAGGGGTAGGACTGAAGCTTTCTTT
V: TRBV6-5; J: TRBJ2-5; size: NA; D: TRBD1; CDR3: CASSYQEGGQETQYF; DNA: TGTGCCAGCAGTTACCAGGAAGGGGGCCAGGAGACCCAGTACTTC
V: TRBV23-1; J: TRBJ2-2; size: NA; D: NA; CDR3: CATIGGWGTGELFF; DNA: TGCGCCACTATCGGGGGCTGGGGCACCGGGGAGCTGTTTTTT
V: TRBV4-1; J: TRBJ1-1; size: NA; D: NA; CDR3: CASSQASRDTEAFF; DNA: TGCGCCAGCAGCCAAGCGTCACGGGACACTGAAGCTTTCTTT